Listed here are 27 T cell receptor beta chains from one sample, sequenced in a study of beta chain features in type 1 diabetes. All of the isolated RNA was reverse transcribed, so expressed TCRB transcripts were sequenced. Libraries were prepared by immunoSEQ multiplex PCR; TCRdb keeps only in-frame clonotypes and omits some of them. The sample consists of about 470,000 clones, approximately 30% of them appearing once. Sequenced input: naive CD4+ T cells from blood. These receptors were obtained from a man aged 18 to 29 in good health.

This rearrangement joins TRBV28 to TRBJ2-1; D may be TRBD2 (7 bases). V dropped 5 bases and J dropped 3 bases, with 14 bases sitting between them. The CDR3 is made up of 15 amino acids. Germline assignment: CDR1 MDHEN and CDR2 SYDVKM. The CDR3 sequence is CASSPLGGRYNEQFF. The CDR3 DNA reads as TGTGCCAGCAGTCCCCTCGGGGGGCGCTACAATGAGCAGTTCTTC.

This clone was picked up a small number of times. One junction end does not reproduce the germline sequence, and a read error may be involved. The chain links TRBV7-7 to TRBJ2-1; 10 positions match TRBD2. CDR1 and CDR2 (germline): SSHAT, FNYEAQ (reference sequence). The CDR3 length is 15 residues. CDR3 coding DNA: TGTGCTAGCAGCTTCGGGACTAGCGTTTACAATGAGCAGTTCTTC. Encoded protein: CASSFGTSVYNEQFF.

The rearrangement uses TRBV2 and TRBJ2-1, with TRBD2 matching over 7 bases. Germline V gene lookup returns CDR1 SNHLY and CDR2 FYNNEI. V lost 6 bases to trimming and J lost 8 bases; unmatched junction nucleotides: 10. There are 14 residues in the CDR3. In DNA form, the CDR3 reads TGTGCCAGCAGCAGGGCTAGCGGCGCCCATGAGCAGTTCTTC. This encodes CASSRASGAHEQFF.

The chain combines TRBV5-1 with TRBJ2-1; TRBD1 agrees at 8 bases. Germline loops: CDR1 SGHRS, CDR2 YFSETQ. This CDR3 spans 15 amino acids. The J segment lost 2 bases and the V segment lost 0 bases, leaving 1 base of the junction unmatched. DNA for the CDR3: TGCGCCAGCAGCTTGGGACAGGGGCCCTACAATGAGCAGTTCTTC. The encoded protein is CASSLGQGPYNEQFF.

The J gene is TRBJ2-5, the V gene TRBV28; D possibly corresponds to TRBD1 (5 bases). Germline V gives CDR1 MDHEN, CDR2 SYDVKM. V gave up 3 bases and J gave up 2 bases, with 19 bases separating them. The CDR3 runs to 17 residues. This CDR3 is CASSFFGARLEQETQYF. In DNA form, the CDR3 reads TGTGCCAGCAGTTTTTTTGGGGCTCGCCTAGAGCAAGAGACCCAGTACTTC.

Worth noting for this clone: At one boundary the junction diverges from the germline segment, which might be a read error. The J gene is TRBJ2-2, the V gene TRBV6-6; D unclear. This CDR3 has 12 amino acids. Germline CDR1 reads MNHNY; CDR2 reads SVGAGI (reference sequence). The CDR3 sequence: CAISEWAGELFF. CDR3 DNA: TGTGCCATCAGTGAGTGGGCCGGGGAGCTGTTTTTT.

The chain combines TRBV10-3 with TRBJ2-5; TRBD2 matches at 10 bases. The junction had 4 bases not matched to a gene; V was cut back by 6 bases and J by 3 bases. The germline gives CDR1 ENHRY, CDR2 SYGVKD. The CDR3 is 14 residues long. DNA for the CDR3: TGTGCCATCAGAGCGGGAGGGTCGGAAGAGACCCAGTACTTC. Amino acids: CAIRAGGSEETQYF.

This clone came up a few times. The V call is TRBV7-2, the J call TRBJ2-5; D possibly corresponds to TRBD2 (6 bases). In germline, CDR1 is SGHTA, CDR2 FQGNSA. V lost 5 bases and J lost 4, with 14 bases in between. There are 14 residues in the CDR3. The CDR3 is CASSDVRRGETQYF. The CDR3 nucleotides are TGTGCCAGCAGCGACGTAAGGCGGGGAGAGACCCAGTACTTC.

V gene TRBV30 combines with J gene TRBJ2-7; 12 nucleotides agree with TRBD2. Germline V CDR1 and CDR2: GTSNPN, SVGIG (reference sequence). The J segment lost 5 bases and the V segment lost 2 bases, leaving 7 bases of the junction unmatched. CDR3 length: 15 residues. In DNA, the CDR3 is TGTGCCTGGAGTACCCTAGCGGGAGGGCCCCACGAGCAGTACTTC. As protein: CAWSTLAGGPHEQYF.

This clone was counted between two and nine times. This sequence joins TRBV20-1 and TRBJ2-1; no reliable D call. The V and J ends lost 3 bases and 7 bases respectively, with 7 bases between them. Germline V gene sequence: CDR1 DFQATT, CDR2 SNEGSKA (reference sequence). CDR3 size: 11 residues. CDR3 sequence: CSASYWNEQFF. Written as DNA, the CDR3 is TGCAGTGCTAGTTATTGGAATGAGCAGTTCTTC.

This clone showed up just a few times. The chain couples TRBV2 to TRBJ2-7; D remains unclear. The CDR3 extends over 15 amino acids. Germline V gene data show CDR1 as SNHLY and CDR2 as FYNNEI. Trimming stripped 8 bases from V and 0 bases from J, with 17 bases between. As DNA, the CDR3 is TGTGCCAGCGGCAAAGAAGGGTCTACCTCCTACGAGCAGTACTTC. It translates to CASGKEGSTSYEQYF.

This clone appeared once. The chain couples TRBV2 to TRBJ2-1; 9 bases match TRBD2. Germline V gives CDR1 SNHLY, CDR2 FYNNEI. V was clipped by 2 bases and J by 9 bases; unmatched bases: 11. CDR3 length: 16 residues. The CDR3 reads CASSELWLAGMLEQFF. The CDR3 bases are TGTGCCAGCAGTGAATTATGGCTAGCGGGAATGCTTGAGCAGTTCTTC.

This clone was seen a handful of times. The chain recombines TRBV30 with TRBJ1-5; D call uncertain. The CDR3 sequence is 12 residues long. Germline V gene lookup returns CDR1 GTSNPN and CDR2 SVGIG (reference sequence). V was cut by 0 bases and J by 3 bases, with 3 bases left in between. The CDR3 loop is CAWSVFNQPQHF. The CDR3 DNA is TGTGCCTGGAGTGTTTTCAATCAGCCCCAGCATTTT.

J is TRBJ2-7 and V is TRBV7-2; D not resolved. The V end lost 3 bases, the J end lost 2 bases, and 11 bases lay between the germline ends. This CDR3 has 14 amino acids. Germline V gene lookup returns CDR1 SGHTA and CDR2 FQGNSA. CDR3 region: CASSFISGTYEQYF. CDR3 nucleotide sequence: TGTGCCAGCAGCTTTATCTCTGGGACCTACGAGCAGTACTTC.

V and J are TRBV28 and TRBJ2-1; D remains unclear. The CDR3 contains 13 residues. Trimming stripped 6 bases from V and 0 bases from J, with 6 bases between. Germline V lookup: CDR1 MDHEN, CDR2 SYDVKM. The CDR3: CASRRDSYNEQFF. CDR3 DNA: TGTGCCAGCAGAAGGGACTCCTACAATGAGCAGTTCTTC.

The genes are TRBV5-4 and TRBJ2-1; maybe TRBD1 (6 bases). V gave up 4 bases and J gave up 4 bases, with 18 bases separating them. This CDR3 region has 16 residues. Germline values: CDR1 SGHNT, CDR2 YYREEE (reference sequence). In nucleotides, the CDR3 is TGTGCCAGCAGCCTCCGGACAGCAGGCCCTTACAATGAGCAGTTCTTC. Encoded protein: CASSLRTAGPYNEQFF.

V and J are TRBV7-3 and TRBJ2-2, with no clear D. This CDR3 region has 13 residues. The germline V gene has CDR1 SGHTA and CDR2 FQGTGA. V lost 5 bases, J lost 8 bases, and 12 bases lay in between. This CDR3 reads CASSPAPRGELFF. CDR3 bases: TGTGCCAGCAGCCCCGCCCCTCGGGGGGAGCTGTTTTTT.

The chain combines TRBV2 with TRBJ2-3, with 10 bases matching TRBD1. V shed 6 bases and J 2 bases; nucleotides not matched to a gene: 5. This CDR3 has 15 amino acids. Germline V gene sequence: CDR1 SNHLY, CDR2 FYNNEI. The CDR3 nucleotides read TGTGCCAGCAGCTATGGGACAGGGGACACAGATACGCAGTATTTT. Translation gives CASSYGTGDTDTQYF.

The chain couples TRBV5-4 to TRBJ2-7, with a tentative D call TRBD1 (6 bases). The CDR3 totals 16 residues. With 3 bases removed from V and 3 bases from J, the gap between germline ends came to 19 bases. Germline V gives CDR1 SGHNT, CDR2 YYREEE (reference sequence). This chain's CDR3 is CASSSEFRDKDYEQYF. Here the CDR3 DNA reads TGTGCCAGCAGCTCAGAATTCCGGGACAAAGACTACGAGCAGTACTTC.

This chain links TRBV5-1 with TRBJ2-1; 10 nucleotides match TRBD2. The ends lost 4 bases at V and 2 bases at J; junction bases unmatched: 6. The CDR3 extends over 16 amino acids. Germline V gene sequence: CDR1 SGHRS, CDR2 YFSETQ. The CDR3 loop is CASSPGTSVTYNEQFF. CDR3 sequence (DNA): TGCGCCAGCAGCCCCGGGACTAGCGTTACCTACAATGAGCAGTTCTTC.

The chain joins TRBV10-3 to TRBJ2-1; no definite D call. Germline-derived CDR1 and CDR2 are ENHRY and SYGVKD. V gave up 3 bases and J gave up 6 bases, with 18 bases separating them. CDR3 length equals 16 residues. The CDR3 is CAISDESQVASNEQFF. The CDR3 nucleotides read TGTGCCATCAGTGATGAGTCCCAAGTCGCGAGCAATGAGCAGTTCTTC.

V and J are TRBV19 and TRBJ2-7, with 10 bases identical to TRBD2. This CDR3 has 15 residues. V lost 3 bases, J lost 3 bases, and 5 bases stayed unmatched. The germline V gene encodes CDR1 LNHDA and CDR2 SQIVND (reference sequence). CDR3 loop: CASSILAGANYEQYF. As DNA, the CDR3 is TGTGCCAGTAGTATCCTAGCGGGAGCGAACTACGAGCAGTACTTC.

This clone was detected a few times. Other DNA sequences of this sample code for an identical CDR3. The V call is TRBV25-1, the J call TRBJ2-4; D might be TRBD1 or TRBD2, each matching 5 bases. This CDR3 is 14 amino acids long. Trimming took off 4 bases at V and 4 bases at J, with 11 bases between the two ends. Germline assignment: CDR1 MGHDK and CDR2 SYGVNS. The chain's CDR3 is CASSARGRKNIQYF. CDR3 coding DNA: TGTGCCAGCAGTGCACGGGGACGAAAAAACATTCAGTACTTC.

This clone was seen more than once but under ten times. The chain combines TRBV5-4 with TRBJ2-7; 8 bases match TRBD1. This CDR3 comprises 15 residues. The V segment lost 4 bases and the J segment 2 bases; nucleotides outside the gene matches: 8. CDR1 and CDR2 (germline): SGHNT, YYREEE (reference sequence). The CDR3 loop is CASSTRTGNAYEQYF. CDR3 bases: TGTGCCAGCAGCACCCGGACAGGGAACGCCTACGAGCAGTACTTC. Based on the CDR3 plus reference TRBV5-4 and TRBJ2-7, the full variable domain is ETGVTQSPTHLIKTRGQQVTLRCSSQSGHNTVSWYQQALGQGPQFIFQYYREEENGRGNFPPRFSGLQFPNYSSELNVNALELDDSALYLCASSTRTGNAYEQYFGPGTRLTVT.

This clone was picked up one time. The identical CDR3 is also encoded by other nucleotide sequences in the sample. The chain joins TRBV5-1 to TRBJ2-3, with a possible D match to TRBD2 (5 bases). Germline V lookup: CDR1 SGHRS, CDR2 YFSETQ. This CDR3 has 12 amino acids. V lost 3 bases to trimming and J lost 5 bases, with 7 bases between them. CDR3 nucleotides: TGCGCCAGCAGCTCCGAGGGAGATACGCAGTATTTT. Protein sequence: CASSSEGDTQYF.

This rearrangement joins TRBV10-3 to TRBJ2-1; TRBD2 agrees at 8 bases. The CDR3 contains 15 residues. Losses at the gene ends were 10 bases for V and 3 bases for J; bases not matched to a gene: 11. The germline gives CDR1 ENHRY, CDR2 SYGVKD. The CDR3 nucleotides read TGTGCCACTGGGCCACTAGCGGCCCTCTACAATGAGCAGTTCTTC. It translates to CATGPLAALYNEQFF.

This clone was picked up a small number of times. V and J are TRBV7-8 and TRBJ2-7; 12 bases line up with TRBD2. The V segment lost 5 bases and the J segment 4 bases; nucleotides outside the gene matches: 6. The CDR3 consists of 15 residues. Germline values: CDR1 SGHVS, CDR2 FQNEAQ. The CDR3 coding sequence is TGTGCCAGCAGCACCAAGACTAGCGGGAGTTACGAGCAGTACTTC. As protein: CASSTKTSGSYEQYF. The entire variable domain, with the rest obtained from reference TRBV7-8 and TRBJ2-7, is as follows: GAGVSQSPRYKVAKRGQDVALRCDPISGHVSLFWYQQALGQGPEFLTYFQNEAQLDKSGLPSDRFFAERPEGSVSTLKIQRTQQEDSAVYLCASSTKTSGSYEQYFGPGTRLTVT.